Listed below are T cell receptor beta chains from one sample, sequenced in a study of blood T cells in healthy people across ages. TCRdb called the 5' RACE reads again in MiXCR, with one record for every CDR3 protein. This table has more than 1,400,000 distinct CDR3 sequences, roughly 45% appearing once. Specimen: blood. These receptors were collected from a woman aged 18-29 years in good health. The CDR3 runs from the conserved cysteine through the conserved F or W. Fields, in order: V gene, D gene, J gene, CDR3 length, clone size, CDR3 protein, CDR3 DNA. D genes are given only for firm matches. Rows may omit the clone size; those that give it use once, few, many or a size class.

TRBV7-9	TRBD1	TRBJ1-4	15	NA	CASSSSGTVNEKLFF	TGTGCCAGCAGCTCTTCCGGGACAGTTAATGAAAAACTGTTTTTT
TRBV5-1	TRBD2	TRBJ2-3	16	NA	CASTWTSGGASDTQYF	TGCGCCAGCACTTGGACTAGCGGGGGGGCATCAGATACGCAGTATTTT
TRBV5-1	NA	TRBJ1-2	13	few	CASSADIISGYTF	TGCGCCAGCAGCGCCGACATTATCTCGGGCTACACCTTC
TRBV11-2	NA	TRBJ2-7	13	NA	CASRLPGSYEQYF	TGTGCCAGCCGCCTGCCGGGATCCTACGAGCAGTACTTC
TRBV7-6	NA	TRBJ2-3	15	NA	CASSPTRGGTDTQYF	TGTGCCAGCAGCCCGACTAGGGGGGGCACAGATACGCAGTATTTT
TRBV6-5	TRBD1	TRBJ2-3	17	NA	CASSYRWTGGPTDTQYF	TGTGCCAGCAGTTACAGATGGACAGGGGGTCCCACAGATACGCAGTATTTT
TRBV19	NA	TRBJ2-1	14	once	CASNRQGGHNEQFF	TGTGCCAGTAATCGCCAGGGGGGACACAATGAGCAGTTCTTC
TRBV28	TRBD1	TRBJ2-3	17	NA	CASSPGTGGLAADTQYF	TGTGCCAGCAGTCCCGGGACAGGGGGTTTGGCGGCAGATACGCAGTATTTT
TRBV20-1	NA	TRBJ2-7	12	few	CSARWGTYEQYF	TGCAGTGCTAGATGGGGGACCTACGAGCAGTACTTC
TRBV25-1	TRBD1	TRBJ2-3	15	NA	CASSEWDRGADTQYF	TGTGCCAGCAGTGAGTGGGACAGGGGTGCAGATACGCAGTATTTT
TRBV20-1	NA	TRBJ2-5	12	few	CSARETGETQYF	TGCAGTGCTAGAGAAACCGGGGAGACCCAGTACTTC
TRBV12-3/TRBV12-4	NA	TRBJ1-5	16	NA	CASSLSGTAGTQPQHF	TGTGCCAGCAGTTTGAGTGGTACGGCAGGCACTCAGCCCCAGCATTTT
TRBV2	TRBD1	TRBJ1-4	12	few	CASRGQGPNLFF	TGTGCCAGCCGAGGACAGGGCCCGAACCTGTTTTTT
TRBV6-1	NA	TRBJ2-3	15	few	CASSEGPGDGDTQYF	TGTGCCAGCAGTGAAGGTCCGGGGGACGGGGATACGCAGTATTTT
TRBV2	TRBD1	TRBJ1-2	16	NA	CASSPGQVLANYGYTF	TGTGCCAGCAGCCCGGGACAGGTCCTAGCTAACTATGGCTACACCTTC
TRBV28	TRBD1	TRBJ1-2	14	NA	CASGSSGQLYGYTF	TGTGCCAGCGGATCCTCGGGACAGTTATATGGCTACACCTTC
TRBV25-1	TRBD2	TRBJ2-5	18	NA	CASSEYVRGGDFQETQYF	TGTGCCAGCAGTGAATACGTTCGTGGGGGGGACTTCCAAGAGACCCAGTACTTC